These T cell receptor beta chains were read from a single sample in a study of cytotoxic CD8 clonotypes in ibrutinib-treated CLL. The repertoire was sequenced with immunoSEQ multiplex PCR; TCRdb's copy has only in-frame clones and lacks some. The sample has hundreds of thousands of clones; 60% to 75% are singletons. Sequences were derived from PBMCs, sampled after 24 months of ibrutinib treatment. The source of these receptors is a human donor with chronic lymphocytic leukemia. Both conserved end residues are part of each CDR3. The D gene is left open where the match is weak. A clone size is listed for some rows: how often the clone was seen (once, few, many), or a class if it is expanded.

TRBV13	TRBJ1-2	-	-	TGTGCCAGCAGCTTAGATAGGGGAGCTAACTATGGCTACACCTTC	CASSLDRGANYGYTF
TRBV4-3	TRBJ2-4	-	-	TGCGCCAGCAGCCAAGACAGGGGAGGCATTCAGTACTTC	CASSQDRGGIQYF
TRBV28	TRBJ1-5	-	-	TGTGCCAGCAGTTTGGGTGGCAGGGGCAATCAGCCCCAGCATTTT	CASSLGGRGNQPQHF
TRBV28	TRBJ1-1	-	TRBD1	TGTGCCAGCAGTGACTCGGACAGGGAAGCTTTCTTT	CASSDSDREAFF
TRBV19	TRBJ1-4	once	-	TGTGCCAGTAGTACAACAACTAATGAAAAACTGTTTTTT	CASSTTTNEKLFF
TRBV7-9	TRBJ2-7	-	TRBD2	TGTGCCAGCAGCCTGGGACTAGCGGGAGTCGGCGAGCAGTACTTC	CASSLGLAGVGEQYF
TRBV28	TRBJ1-1	-	TRBD1	TGTGCCAGCAGACCCGCCCCGACAGGGGGGACTGAAGCTTTCTTT	CASRPAPTGGTEAFF
TRBV6-4	TRBJ2-2	-	-	TGTGCCAGCAGGGGGGAGCATAACACCGGGGAGCTGTTTTTT	CASRGEHNTGELFF
TRBV5-4	TRBJ2-2	-	-	TGTGCCAGCAGCTTGAAATTTGGTCAGAGGAACACCGGGGAGCTGTTTTTT	CASSLKFGQRNTGELFF
TRBV4-3	TRBJ2-2	-	TRBD2	TGCGCCAGCAGCCACCACCCCGGGACTAGCGGGAGGAGTGTCACCGGGGAGCTGTTTTTT	CASSHHPGTSGRSVTGELFF
TRBV4-1	TRBJ2-1	-	TRBD2	TGCGCCAGCAGCCAAGAAAGCGGGAGAAGCCATGAGCAGTTCTTC	CASSQESGRSHEQFF
TRBV28	TRBJ2-7	-	-	TGTGCCAGCAGTTCCCCCGGTGGGGGGGCGGACAATGGGGCCTACGAGCAGTACTTC	CASSSPGGGADNGAYEQYF
TRBV5-8	TRBJ2-7	-	-	TGTGCCAACAGCTGGGACCTTCTTGAGCAGTACTTC	CANSWDLLEQYF
TRBV5-6	TRBJ2-5	-	-	TGTGCCAGCAGCGGCGATAACAGGGACCTCCAAGAGACCCAGTACTTC	CASSGDNRDLQETQYF
TRBV28	TRBJ2-3	-	-	TGTGCCAGCTGTGTAGGGGGAGATACGCAGTATTTT	CASCVGGDTQYF
TRBV9	TRBJ2-1	-	-	TGTGCCAGCAGCCCCTATTCAAAAGCCTACAATGAGCAGTTCTTC	CASSPYSKAYNEQFF
TRBV29-1	TRBJ2-7	few	TRBD2	TGCAGCGTTGCGACGGGGGGTGACGAGCAGTACTTC	CSVATGGDEQYF
TRBV19	TRBJ2-1	few	-	TGTGCCAGTTCATCCGGGACCACCAGCTCCTACAATGAGCAGTTCTTC	CASSSGTTSSYNEQFF
TRBV14	TRBJ2-1	-	-	TGTGCCAGCAGCCAAGAGGCAGTTTCCTACAATGAGCAGTTCTTC	CASSQEAVSYNEQFF
TRBV28	TRBJ2-7	-	TRBD1	TGTGCCAGCCCCCCCCCAGGGACAGGGGTCTACGAGCAGTACTTC	CASPPPGTGVYEQYF
TRBV7-2	TRBJ2-5	-	-	TGTGCCAGCAGCCCCCGTGATAGCGGATTCGGGACCCAGTACTTC	CASSPRDSGFGTQYF
TRBV9	TRBJ2-7	-	-	TGTGCCAGCAGCGTAGGGGAAGACACGACCTACGAGCAGTACTTC	CASSVGEDTTYEQYF
TRBV19	TRBJ1-5	-	-	TGTGCCAGTAGTATGCAGACAGCGAATCAGCCCCAGCATTTT	CASSMQTANQPQHF
TRBV30	TRBJ2-7	-	-	TGTGCCTGGAGTATAAGTATGCGGCACGAGCAGTACTTC	CAWSISMRHEQYF
TRBV7-6	TRBJ1-1	-	-	TGTGCCAGCAGCTTCGGGGGTAAGAACACTGAAGCTTTCTTT	CASSFGGKNTEAFF
TRBV28	TRBJ1-2	few	-	TGTGCCAGCAGTCTTCAGGGACGGGCAGGATATGGCTACACCTTC	CASSLQGRAGYGYTF
TRBV10-1	TRBJ1-1	-	-	TGCGCCAGCAGATCGACTAGGAACACTGAAGCTTTCTTT	CASRSTRNTEAFF
TRBV5-8	TRBJ1-5	-	-	TGTGCCAGCAGCTCCGACCCCCCAGGGCAGGGCAATCAGCCCCAGCATTTT	CASSSDPPGQGNQPQHF
TRBV6-5	TRBJ2-7	few	-	TGTGCCAGCACCAACCGGGGCTACGAGCAGTACTTC	CASTNRGYEQYF
TRBV7-2	TRBJ2-3	-	-	TGTGCCAGCAGCTTAAGGCCTAAAGATACGCAGTATTTT	CASSLRPKDTQYF
TRBV6-5	TRBJ2-5	once	-	TGTGCCAGCCCTGCCCTAGAAACTGAGACCCAGTACTTC	CASPALETETQYF
TRBV7-9	TRBJ2-3	-	-	TGTGCCAGCAGCCTATCTCTAGATCTCACAGATACGCAGTATTTT	CASSLSLDLTDTQYF
TRBV10-2	TRBJ2-7	-	-	TGCGCCAGTGGGCCTGGCTACGAGCAGTACTTC	CASGPGYEQYF
TRBV27	TRBJ2-2	-	TRBD1	TGTGCCAGCAGACCAGACATGTTAGGGGGCGTCGGTACCGGGGAGCTGTTTTTT	CASRPDMLGGVGTGELFF
TRBV29-1	TRBJ1-1	-	-	TGCAGCGTTAGTGAAGGGGAGGGGACTGAAGCTTTCTTT	CSVSEGEGTEAFF
TRBV29-1	TRBJ1-1	-	-	TGCAGCGTTCGGGTAGGGGTTGAAGCTTTCTTT	CSVRVGVEAFF
TRBV14	TRBJ2-7	-	-	TGTGCCAGCAGCCCCTCGGCAGAGCAGTACTTC	CASSPSAEQYF
TRBV11-2	TRBJ1-1	once	-	TGTGCCAGCAGCAACTCTAGGGGGGGCACTGAAGCTTTCTTT	CASSNSRGGTEAFF
TRBV28	TRBJ2-3	-	TRBD2	TGTGCCAGCAGTCCGCCTCCGGGACTAGCGGGATCGAGGGATACGCAGTATTTT	CASSPPPGLAGSRDTQYF
TRBV4-3	TRBJ2-3	-	-	TGCGCCAGCAGCCAAGATATCACAGATACGCAGTATTTT	CASSQDITDTQYF
TRBV29-1	TRBJ2-1	few	-	TGCAGCGTTCGACTGAGCTCCTACAATGAGCAGTTCTTC	CSVRLSSYNEQFF
TRBV19	TRBJ1-4	-	-	TGTGCCAGTAATCGCAGGGAGACTAATGAAAAACTGTTTTTT	CASNRRETNEKLFF